This T cell receptor beta chain was sequenced for a study of radiation and T cells in renal cell carcinoma. General study results and limits: Top tumor clonotypes rose in blood 2 weeks post-radiation, then contracted. No pretreatment tumor biopsies were available for baseline clonotypes.

Clones were read by immunoSEQ multiplex PCR, and TCRdb kept only the in-frame ones, dropping some. The repertoire has 150,000 to 200,000 clones, about 88% of them found once; the top ten carry 10% to 12%. The germline V gene has CDR1 SGHNT and CDR2 YENEEA. Losses at the gene ends were 8 bases for V and 5 bases for J; bases not matched to a gene: 13. The CDR3 totals 18 residues. Remarks on this clone: Its antigen is still unknown.

The time point denotes: blood 4 weeks post-SBRT, at nephrectomy. The treatment is: 15 Gy SBRT to primary tumor, nephrectomy 4 weeks later. This chain joins TRBV11-3 and TRBJ1-6; 12 bases line up with TRBD1. Sequencing was performed on blood, taken from a patient whose treatment included radiotherapy and nephrectomy. This clonotype originated in a woman aged 45-60 years with renal cell carcinoma. The CDR3 DNA reads TGTGCCAGCCTCATCAGACCGGGACAGGGGGCTGATAATTCACCCCTCCACTTT. Its translation: CASLIRPGQGADNSPLHF.